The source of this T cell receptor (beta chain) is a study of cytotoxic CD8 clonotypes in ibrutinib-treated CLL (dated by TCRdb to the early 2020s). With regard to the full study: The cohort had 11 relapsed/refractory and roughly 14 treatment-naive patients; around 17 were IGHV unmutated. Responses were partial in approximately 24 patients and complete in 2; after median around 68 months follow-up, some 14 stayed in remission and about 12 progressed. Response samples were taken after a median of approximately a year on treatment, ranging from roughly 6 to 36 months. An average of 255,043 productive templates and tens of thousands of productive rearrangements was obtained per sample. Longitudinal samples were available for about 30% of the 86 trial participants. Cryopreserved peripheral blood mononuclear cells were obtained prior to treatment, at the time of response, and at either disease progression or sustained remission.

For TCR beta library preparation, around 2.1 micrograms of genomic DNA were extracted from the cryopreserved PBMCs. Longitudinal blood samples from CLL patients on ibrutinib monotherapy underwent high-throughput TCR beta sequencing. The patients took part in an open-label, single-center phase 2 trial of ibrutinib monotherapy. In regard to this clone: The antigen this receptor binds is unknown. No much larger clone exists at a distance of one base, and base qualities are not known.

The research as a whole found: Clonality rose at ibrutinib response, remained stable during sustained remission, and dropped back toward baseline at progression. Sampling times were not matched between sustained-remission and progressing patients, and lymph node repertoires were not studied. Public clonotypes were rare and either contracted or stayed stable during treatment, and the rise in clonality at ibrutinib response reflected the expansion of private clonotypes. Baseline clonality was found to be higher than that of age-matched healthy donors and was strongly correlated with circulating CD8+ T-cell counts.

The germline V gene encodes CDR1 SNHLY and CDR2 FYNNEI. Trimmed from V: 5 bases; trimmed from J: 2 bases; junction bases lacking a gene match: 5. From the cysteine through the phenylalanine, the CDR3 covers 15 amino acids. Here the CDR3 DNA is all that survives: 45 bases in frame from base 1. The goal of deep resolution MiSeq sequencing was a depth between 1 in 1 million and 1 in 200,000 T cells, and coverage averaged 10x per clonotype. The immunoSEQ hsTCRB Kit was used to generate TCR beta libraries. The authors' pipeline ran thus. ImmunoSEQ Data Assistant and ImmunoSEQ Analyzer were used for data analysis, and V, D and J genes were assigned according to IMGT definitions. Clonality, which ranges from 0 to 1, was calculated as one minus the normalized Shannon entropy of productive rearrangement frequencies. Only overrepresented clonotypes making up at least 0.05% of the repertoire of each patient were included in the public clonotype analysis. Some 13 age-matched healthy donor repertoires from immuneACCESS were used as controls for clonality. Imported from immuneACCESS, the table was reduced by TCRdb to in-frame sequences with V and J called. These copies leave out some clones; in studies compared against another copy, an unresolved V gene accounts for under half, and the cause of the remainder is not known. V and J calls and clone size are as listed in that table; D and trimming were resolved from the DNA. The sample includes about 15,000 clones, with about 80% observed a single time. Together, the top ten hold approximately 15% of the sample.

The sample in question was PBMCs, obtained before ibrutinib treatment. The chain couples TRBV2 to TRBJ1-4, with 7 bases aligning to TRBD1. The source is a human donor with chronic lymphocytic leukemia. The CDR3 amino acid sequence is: CASSRQGKTNEKLFF. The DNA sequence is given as TGTGCCAGCAGTCGACAGGGAAAGACTAATGAAAAACTGTTTTTT.